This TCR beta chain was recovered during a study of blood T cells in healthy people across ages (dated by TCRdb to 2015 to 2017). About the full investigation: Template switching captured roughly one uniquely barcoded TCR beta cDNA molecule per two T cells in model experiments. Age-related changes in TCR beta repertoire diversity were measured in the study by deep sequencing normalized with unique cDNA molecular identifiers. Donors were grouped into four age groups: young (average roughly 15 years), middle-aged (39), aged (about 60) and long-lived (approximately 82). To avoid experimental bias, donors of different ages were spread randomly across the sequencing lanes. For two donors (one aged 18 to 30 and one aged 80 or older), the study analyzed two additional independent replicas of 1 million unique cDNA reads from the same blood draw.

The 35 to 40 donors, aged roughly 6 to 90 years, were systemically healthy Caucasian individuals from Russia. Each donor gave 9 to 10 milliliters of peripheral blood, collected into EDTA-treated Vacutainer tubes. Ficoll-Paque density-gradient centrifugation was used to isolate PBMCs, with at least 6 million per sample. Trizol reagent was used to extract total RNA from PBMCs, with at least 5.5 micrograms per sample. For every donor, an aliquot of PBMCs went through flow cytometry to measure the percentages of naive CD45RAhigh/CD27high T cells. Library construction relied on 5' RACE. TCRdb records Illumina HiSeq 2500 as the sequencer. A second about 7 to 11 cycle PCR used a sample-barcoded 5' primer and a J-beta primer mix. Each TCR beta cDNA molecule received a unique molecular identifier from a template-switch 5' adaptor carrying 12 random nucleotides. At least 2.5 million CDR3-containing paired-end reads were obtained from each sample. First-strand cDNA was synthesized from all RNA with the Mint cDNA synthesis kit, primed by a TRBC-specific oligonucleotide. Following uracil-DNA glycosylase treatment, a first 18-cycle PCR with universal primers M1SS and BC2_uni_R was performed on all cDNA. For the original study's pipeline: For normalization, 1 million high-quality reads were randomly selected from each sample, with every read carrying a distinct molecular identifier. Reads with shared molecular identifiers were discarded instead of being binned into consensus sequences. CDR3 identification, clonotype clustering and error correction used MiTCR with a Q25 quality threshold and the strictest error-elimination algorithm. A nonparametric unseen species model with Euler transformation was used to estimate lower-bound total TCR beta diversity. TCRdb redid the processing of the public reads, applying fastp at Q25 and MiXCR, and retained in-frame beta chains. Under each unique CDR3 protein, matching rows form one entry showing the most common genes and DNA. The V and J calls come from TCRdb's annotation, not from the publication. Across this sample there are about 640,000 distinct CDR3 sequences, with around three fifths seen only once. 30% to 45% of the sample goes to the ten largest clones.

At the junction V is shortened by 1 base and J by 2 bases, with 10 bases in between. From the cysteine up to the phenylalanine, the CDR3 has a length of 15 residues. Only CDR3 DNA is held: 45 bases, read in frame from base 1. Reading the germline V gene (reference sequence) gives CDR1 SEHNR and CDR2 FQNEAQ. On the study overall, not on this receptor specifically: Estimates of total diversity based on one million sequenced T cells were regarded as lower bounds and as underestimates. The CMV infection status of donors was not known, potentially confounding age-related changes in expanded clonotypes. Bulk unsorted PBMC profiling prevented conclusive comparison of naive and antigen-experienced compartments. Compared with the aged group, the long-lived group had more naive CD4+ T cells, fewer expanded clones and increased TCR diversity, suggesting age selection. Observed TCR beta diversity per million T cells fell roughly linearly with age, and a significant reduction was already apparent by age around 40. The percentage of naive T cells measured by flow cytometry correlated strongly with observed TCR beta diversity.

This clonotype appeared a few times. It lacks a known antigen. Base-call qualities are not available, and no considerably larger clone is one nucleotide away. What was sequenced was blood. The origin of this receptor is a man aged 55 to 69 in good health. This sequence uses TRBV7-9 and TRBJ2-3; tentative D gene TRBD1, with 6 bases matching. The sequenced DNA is TGTGCCAGCAGCTTAGAGGGGACAATCACAGATACGCAGTATTTT. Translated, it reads CASSLEGTITDTQYF.